The 20 T cell receptor beta chains listed next were all sequenced from one sample in a study of T-cell memory formation after mild COVID-19. TCRdb reprocessed the 5' RACE reads with MiXCR, giving one entry per CDR3 protein. Of over 70,000 distinct CDR3 sequences in the sample, 10% to 15% are singletons; the top ten hold roughly a quarter. The sequenced sample consisted of PBMCs or a T cell subset sorted from them (not recorded which). The receptors were sampled from an adult woman who had mild COVID-19 (a few samples of this study predate the infection). Cell type and time point are not known.

This chain joins TRBV7-6 and TRBJ2-1; TRBD2 matches 7 bases. The germline V gene encodes CDR1 SGHVS and CDR2 FNYEAQ. CDR3 length equals 14 residues. J lost 4 bases, V lost 5 bases, and 5 bases had no gene match. This chain's CDR3 is CASSADGGYNEQFF. In DNA form, the CDR3 reads TGTGCCAGCAGCGCAGACGGGGGGTACAATGAGCAGTTCTTC.

This clonotype occurred many times. The chain's CDR3 is CASSAAGAYTGELFF. In nucleotides, the CDR3 is TGTGCCAGCAGTGCAGCGGGGGCCTACACCGGGGAGCTGTTTTTT. The chain is built from TRBV11-2 and TRBJ2-2; 8 bases match TRBD2. Germline V gene sequence: CDR1 SGHAT, CDR2 FQNNGV. The CDR3 covers 15 residues. After removal of 6 bases from V and 3 bases from J, the junction contained 6 bases not matched to a gene.

This clonotype was counted a few times. The chain combines TRBV29-1 with TRBJ2-1; unclear D gene. The ends were cut back, 4 bases at V and 8 bases at J, with 12 bases in the middle. CDR1 and CDR2 (germline): SQVTM, ANQGSEA. The CDR3 totals 12 residues. The DNA for the CDR3 is TGCAGCGTTGGCCCGAGATTCTATGAGCAGTTCTTC. Translating gives CSVGPRFYEQFF.

This clonotype was counted only a few times. This chain connects TRBV5-5 to TRBJ2-7, with D hard to call. The CDR3 loop spans 11 amino acids. The germline V gene encodes CDR1 SGHKS and CDR2 YYEKEE (reference sequence). The V gene lost 4 bases and the J gene lost 6 bases, with 8 bases spanning the gap. The CDR3 nucleotides read TGTGCCAGCAGCATCGGAACCGAGCAGTACTTC. It translates to CASSIGTEQYF.

The sample holds a few counts of this clonotype. The chain uses TRBV2 and TRBJ2-7; the D is unclear. CDR3 length equals 10 residues. Trimming took off 3 bases at V and 7 bases at J, with 4 bases between the two ends. The germline V gene has CDR1 SNHLY and CDR2 FYNNEI. CDR3 residues: CASSEGEQYF. CDR3 in DNA: TGTGCCAGCAGTGAGGGGGAGCAGTACTTC.

CDR3 sequence reads: CASSQVGGSSEKLFF. The CDR3 region has the DNA TGCGCCAGCAGCCAAGTTGGAGGGAGTAGTGAAAAACTGTTTTTT. The genes are TRBV4-3 and TRBJ1-4, with D uncertain. The V and J ends lost 1 base and 7 bases respectively, with 13 bases between them. In germline, CDR1 is LGHNA, CDR2 YSLEER. This CDR3 contains 15 residues.

V is TRBV12-5 and J is TRBJ2-1; a weak D match, TRBD2 (6 bases). The germline V gene has CDR1 LGHNT and CDR2 FRNRAP. Between the trimmed V and J ends, which lost 6 bases and 0 bases, there was a span of 12 bases. The CDR3 is 15 amino acids. CDR3 coding DNA: TGTGCTAGTGGACCCTCCGGGGGCTCCTACAATGAGCAGTTCTTC. It codes for CASGPSGGSYNEQFF.

A note on this clonotype: At one end the junction does not follow the germline gene, possibly because of a read error. This chain joins TRBV20-1 and TRBJ2-1, with no clear D. The germline V gene has CDR1 DFQATT and CDR2 SNEGSKA (reference sequence). The length of the CDR3 is 15 residues. The CDR3 coding sequence is TGCAGGGCTAGAGAGGACCGGCTTTCCTACAATGAGCAGTTCTTC. Protein product: CRAREDRLSYNEQFF.

The chain employs TRBV9 and TRBJ2-1; the D gene is possibly TRBD2 (7 bases). Germline values: CDR1 SGDLS, CDR2 YYNGEE. Trimming left V 5 bases short and J 10 bases short, with 22 bases between. The CDR3 runs 15 residues. The CDR3 loop reads CASSPRLGGALEQFF. The CDR3, as DNA: TGTGCCAGCAGTCCCCGTCTAGGGGGGGCGTTGGAGCAGTTCTTC.

The rearrangement links TRBV9 to TRBJ2-7; 10 nucleotides line up with TRBD2. V was clipped by 3 bases and J by 3 bases; unmatched bases: 6. This CDR3 is 15 amino acids long. Germline assignment: CDR1 SGDLS and CDR2 YYNGEE. The CDR3, as DNA: TGTGCCAGCAGCGCAAGCGGGGGGGGAAGCTACGAGCAGTACTTC. Translation: CASSASGGGSYEQYF.

The table lists this clonotype with many counts. V usage is TRBV19 and J usage is TRBJ2-6; D remains ambiguous. V was clipped by 2 bases and J by 6 bases, with 14 bases between them. The V gene's germline CDR1 is LNHDA and CDR2 SQIVND (reference sequence). The CDR3 totals 16 residues. The DNA for the CDR3 is TGTGCCAGTAGTATACTCGGGCCCTATGAGGCCAACGTCCTGACTTTC. Its protein is CASSILGPYEANVLTF.

This clonotype was counted a few times. The V gene is TRBV12-3 or TRBV12-4, the J gene TRBJ1-2; no firm D call. With 5 bases removed from V and 2 bases from J, the gap between germline ends came to 15 bases. There are 15 residues in the CDR3. The CDR3 DNA follows: TGTGCCAGCAGTACCGTGGGTAGCGGGAACTATGGCTACACCTTC. This codes for CASSTVGSGNYGYTF.

This chain uses TRBV29-1 with TRBJ2-2; D unclear. The CDR3 contains 15 residues. Germline V gives CDR1 SQVTM, CDR2 ANQGSEA. Between the trimmed V and J ends, which lost 5 bases and 1 base, there was a span of 14 bases. The CDR3 reads CSVKFLGKNTGELFF. As DNA, the CDR3 is TGCAGCGTTAAATTCCTAGGGAAGAACACCGGGGAGCTGTTTTTT.

This clonotype was seen a handful of times. The chain uses TRBV7-6 and TRBJ2-3; D ambiguous. The germline V and J ends were trimmed by 1 base and 5 bases, with 4 bases remaining between them. The CDR3 totals 12 residues. The germline V gene has CDR1 SGHVS and CDR2 FNYEAQ. As DNA, the CDR3 is TGTGCCAGCAGCTTAGGGGAAGATACGCAGTATTTT. It specifies CASSLGEDTQYF.

The gene calls are TRBV11-3 and TRBJ2-3; D is undetermined. This CDR3 region has 14 residues. Germline CDR1 reads SGHNT; CDR2 reads YENEEA. Trimming pared 7 bases from V and 3 bases from J, leaving 14 bases between. This chain's CDR3 is CASNTDVETDTQYF. The CDR3 nucleotides are TGTGCCAGCAACACGGATGTTGAAACAGATACGCAGTATTTT.

The gene calls are TRBV6-2 or TRBV6-3 and TRBJ2-7; no clear D gene. Germline loops: CDR1 MNHEY, CDR2 SVGEGT. This CDR3 contains 11 residues. V was clipped by 3 bases and J by 3 bases, with 3 bases between them. The CDR3 DNA is TGTGCCAGCAGTTATGACTACGAGCAGTACTTC. This translates into CASSYDYEQYF.

This clonotype was picked up a small number of times. This chain joins TRBV5-1 and TRBJ2-2; D is uncertain. Germline V CDR1 and CDR2: SGHRS, YFSETQ. This CDR3 is built from 13 residues. V lost 4 bases and J lost 8, with 12 bases in between. DNA for the CDR3: TGCGCCAGCAGCAGAGGTTCCGGGGGGGAGCTGTTTTTT. This codes for CASSRGSGGELFF.

This clonotype occurred a few times. The chain links TRBV13 to TRBJ2-5; TRBD1 matches 7 bases. Germline CDR1 PRHDT, CDR2 FYEKMQ (reference sequence). Germline trimming cut 4 bases from V and 2 bases from J; bases unmatched to any gene: 4. The length of the CDR3 is 14 residues. As DNA, the CDR3 is TGTGCCAGCAGCTCCCGGGGACAGCAAGAGACCCAGTACTTC. It specifies CASSSRGQQETQYF.

Note on this clonotype: A much larger clone sits a single nucleotide away, making a read error possible. CDR3 in amino acids: CSATGPRDNYSTDTRYF. CDR3 coding DNA: TGCAGTGCTACGGGCCCCCGGGACAACTATAGCACAGATACGCGGTATTTT. The V gene is TRBV20-1, the J gene TRBJ2-3; a possible D gene is TRBD1 (6 bases). Per germline, CDR1 DFQATT and CDR2 SNEGSKA (reference sequence). This CDR3 region has 17 residues.

The rearrangement joins TRBV29-1 to TRBJ2-6; D call uncertain. Trimming took off 4 bases at V and 0 bases at J, with 13 bases between the two ends. There are 16 residues in the CDR3. Germline values: CDR1 SQVTM, CDR2 ANQGSEA. As DNA, the CDR3 is TGCAGCGTTGGGTACAACAGTGACTCTGGGGCCAACGTCCTGACTTTC. The encoded protein is CSVGYNSDSGANVLTF.